This T cell receptor beta chain was identified during a study of early T cells in non-severe SARS-CoV-2 infection. Study in general: Sequenced material consisted of bulk RNA (from unsorted whole blood), and chains were unpaired. Study outcomes and limitations: VDJdb matching favored anti-spike CD8 responses, missing private and CD4 specificities.

Attached unique molecular identifiers marked individual cDNA molecules. TCRdb re-derived calls from the 5' RACE reads in MiXCR, one entry per CDR3 protein. The sample records 20,000 to 25,000 distinct CDR3 sequences, 5.3% being singletons. This clonotype has at least ten counts. The antigen is undetermined. Per germline, CDR1 LNHDA and CDR2 SQIVND (reference sequence). The CDR3 extends over 14 amino acids. Trimming stripped 9 bases from V and 4 bases from J, with 16 bases between. Input material: whole blood. The TCR was taken from an adult who was a healthcare worker with PCR-confirmed SARS-CoV-2 infection or an uninfected control (not recorded which). V gene TRBV19 combines with J gene TRBJ1-5, with D uncertain. The CDR3 protein is CASSPGRWNQPQHF. The CDR3 nucleotides read TGTGCCAGCTCCCCCGGGCGGTGGAATCAGCCCCAGCATTTT.